The 22 T cell receptor beta chains reported below all come from one sample, sequenced in a study of shared clonotypes between healthy human individuals. The table came from immunoSEQ multiplex PCR; TCRdb's copy has only in-frame clones and leaves some out. This sample has about 680,000 clones, with 73% found just once. The specimen sequenced was memory CD4+ T cells sorted from blood. Subset denoted: CD45RA-negative fraction. These receptors were obtained from a woman aged 25 to 39 in good health.

This clone was detected ten times or more. This specimen includes other DNA sequences encoding the same CDR3. This chain links TRBV28 with TRBJ1-5; a possible D gene is TRBD1 (6 bases). Per germline, CDR1 MDHEN and CDR2 SYDVKM. The CDR3 spans 15 residues. With 2 bases removed from V and 4 bases from J, the gap between germline ends came to 12 bases. CDR3 in amino acids: CASSLAGARNQPQHF. CDR3 nucleotides: TGTGCCAGCAGTTTAGCGGGGGCGCGGAATCAGCCCCAGCATTTT.

This clone appeared once. The chain couples TRBV27 to TRBJ2-5, with 12 positions matching TRBD1. The germline gives CDR1 MNHEY, CDR2 SMNVEV (reference sequence). The CDR3 runs to 16 residues. The V segment lost 5 bases and the J segment 5 bases; nucleotides outside the gene matches: 9. DNA for the CDR3: TGTGCCAGCAGTCCCCGGGACAGGGGGCTTCGGGAGACCCAGTACTTC. Translating it yields CASSPRDRGLRETQYF.

The rearrangement uses TRBV2 and TRBJ2-6; D might be TRBD1 (6 bases). V shed 6 bases and J shed 0 bases, with 9 bases lying between them. Germline V gene lookup returns CDR1 SNHLY and CDR2 FYNNEI. This CDR3 has 15 amino acids. DNA of the CDR3: TGTGCCAGCAGATTGACAGGCTCTGGGGCCAACGTCCTGACTTTC. Its protein product is CASRLTGSGANVLTF.

The chain couples TRBV2 to TRBJ1-4, with 9 bases matching TRBD1. With 6 bases clipped from V and 8 bases from J, the junction kept 4 bases outside the gene matches. The length of the CDR3 is 13 residues. Germline lookup yields CDR1 SNHLY and CDR2 FYNNEI. Here the CDR3 reads CASSVDRGEKLFF. CDR3 sequence (DNA): TGTGCCAGCAGCGTGGACAGGGGAGAAAAACTGTTTTTT.

The J gene is TRBJ2-3, the V gene TRBV10-2, with a tentative D call TRBD2 (6 bases). Trimming left V 10 bases short and J 0 bases short, with 11 bases between. Germline V gives CDR1 WSHSY, CDR2 SAAADI. The CDR3 covers 13 residues. The chain's CDR3 is CATTSTSTDTQYF. The CDR3 region has the DNA TGCGCCACCACTAGCACCAGCACAGATACGCAGTATTTT.

Turning to this clone: A much larger clone lies one base from this, so it may be a read error. This sequence joins TRBV2 and TRBJ2-1, with a possible D match to TRBD1 (6 bases). CDR1 and CDR2 from the germline V gene are SNHLY and FYNNEI. The CDR3 loop spans 11 amino acids. V shed 8 bases and J shed 4 bases, with 6 bases lying between them. The DNA for the CDR3 is TGTGCCAGCGGACAGTACAATGAGCAGTTCTTC. The encoded protein is CASGQYNEQFF.

This clone was counted a few times. The chain's CDR3 is CASSLAGLRTYNEQFF. CDR3 nucleotides: TGTGCCAGCAGCTTAGCGGGACTACGCACTTACAATGAGCAGTTCTTC. V is TRBV7-9 and J is TRBJ2-1; 7 nucleotides line up with TRBD2. V trimming: 0 bases; J trimming: 4 bases; junction bases outside the gene matches: 6. CDR1 SEHNR and CDR2 FQNEAQ come from the germline V gene (reference sequence). The CDR3 is 16 residues long. Supplemented by reference TRBV7-9 and TRBJ2-1, the full variable domain reads DTGVSQNPRHKITKRGQNVTFRCDPISEHNRLYWYRQTLGQGPEFLTYFQNEAQLEKSRLLSDRFSAERPKGSFSTLEIQRTEQGDSAMYLCASSLAGLRTYNEQFFGPGTRLTVL.

The chain recombines TRBV5-1 with TRBJ1-2, with D maybe TRBD1 (5 bases). V lost 3 bases and J lost 0, with 15 bases in between. Germline values: CDR1 SGHRS, CDR2 YFSETQ. The CDR3 runs to 16 residues. CDR3 coding DNA: TGCGCCAGCAGCTACTTCCAGGACACTGCTAACTATGGCTACACCTTC. Encoded protein: CASSYFQDTANYGYTF. The whole variable domain, remainder taken from reference TRBV5-1 and TRBJ1-2, is KAGVTQTPRYLIKTRGQQVTLSCSPISGHRSVSWYQQTPGQGLQFLFEYFSETQRNKGNFPGRFSGRQFSNSRSEMNVSTLELGDSALYLCASSYFQDTANYGYTFGSGTRLTVV.

The gene calls are TRBV4-2 and TRBJ2-1; a possible D gene is TRBD2 (6 bases). The CDR3 runs 13 residues. Germline CDR1 reads LGHNA; CDR2 reads YNFKEQ. The V and J ends lost 3 bases and 7 bases respectively, with 10 bases between them. The CDR3 reads CASSQGLDNEQFF. The CDR3 coding sequence is TGTGCCAGCAGCCAGGGACTGGATAATGAGCAGTTCTTC.

The gene calls are TRBV11-2 and TRBJ2-1, with a tentative D call TRBD1 (5 bases). V was clipped by 2 bases and J by 4 bases, with 12 bases between them. The CDR3 runs 15 residues. Per germline, CDR1 SGHAT and CDR2 FQNNGV. The CDR3 DNA sequence: TGTGCCAGCAGCTTAATGCAGGGCCGATACAATGAGCAGTTCTTC. This sequence encodes CASSLMQGRYNEQFF. Complete variable domain (other parts from reference TRBV11-2 and TRBJ2-1): EAGVAQSPRYKIIEKRQSVAFWCNPISGHATLYWYQQILGQGPKLLIQFQNNGVVDDSQLPKDRFSAERLKGVDSTLKIQPAKLEDSAVYLCASSLMQGRYNEQFFGPGTRLTVL.

This chain joins TRBV16 and TRBJ2-6; D unresolved. Germline-derived CDR1 and CDR2 are KGHSY and FQNENV. The length of the CDR3 is 14 residues. V was trimmed by 8 bases and J by 1 base, leaving 9 bases between them. Written as DNA, the CDR3 is TGTGCCAGCGCCCCGGCGTCTGGGGCCAACGTCCTGACTTTC. This translates into CASAPASGANVLTF.

The sample holds one count of this clone. The genes are TRBV7-2 and TRBJ1-4, with no clear D. Germline loops: CDR1 SGHTA, CDR2 FQGNSA. V was pared by 2 bases and J by 6 bases, with 10 bases between. This CDR3 comprises 14 residues. The CDR3 DNA reads as TGTGCCAGCAGCTTAAATGGGAGAGATGAAAAACTGTTTTTT. Its translation is CASSLNGRDEKLFF.

The rearrangement uses TRBV4-1 and TRBJ2-3; D possibly uses TRBD1 or TRBD2 (5 bases each). This CDR3 region has 20 residues. With 3 bases removed from V and 5 bases from J, the gap between germline ends came to 30 bases. Germline V gene sequence: CDR1 MGHRA, CDR2 YSYEKL. CDR3 DNA: TGCGCCAGCAGCCACCATGTGCTATGGCGTGGGGGAGAGGGTAAAGATACGCAGTATTTT. It specifies CASSHHVLWRGGEGKDTQYF.

This rearrangement joins TRBV6-1 to TRBJ2-7, with D tentatively TRBD1 or TRBD2 (5 bases each). CDR1 is MNHNS, CDR2 SASEGT, per germline. V was cut by 3 bases and J by 2 bases, with 11 bases left in between. This CDR3 comprises 14 residues. CDR3 DNA sequence: TGTGCCAGCAGTGATGTGGGGGATACCTACGAGCAGTACTTC. Protein product: CASSDVGDTYEQYF.

V and J are TRBV29-1 and TRBJ2-7; TRBD2 matches 10 bases. Germline V gene sequence: CDR1 SQVTM, CDR2 ANQGSEA. Trimming removed 6 bases from V and 3 bases from J; junction bases left unmatched: 11. The CDR3 sequence is 15 residues long. For the CDR3, the DNA is TGCAGCGTAGCTGCCCTAACTAGCGGGATCTACGAGCAGTACTTC. This sequence encodes CSVAALTSGIYEQYF.

The V gene is TRBV5-1, the J gene TRBJ2-5; 8 bases are a match to TRBD2. The better agreement between TRBJ2-7 and the DNA end casts doubt on the J call. Germline CDR1 and CDR2: SGHRS and YFSETQ. This CDR3 comprises 16 residues. The CDR3 nucleotides read TGCGCCAGCAGCTTCGGTGCGGGAGGACATACCTACGAGCAGTACTTC. Protein sequence: CASSFGAGGHTYEQYF.

V is TRBV27 and J is TRBJ2-7; D uncertain. With 2 bases removed from V and 6 bases from J, the gap between germline ends came to 20 bases. The CDR3 is 16 residues long. Germline CDR1 MNHEY, CDR2 SMNVEV (reference sequence). The CDR3 nucleotides read TGTGCCAGCAGTTTAAACCCCACTGGCTTGCTCGGCGAGCAGTACTTC. Protein: CASSLNPTGLLGEQYF.

V and J are TRBV7-9 and TRBJ1-1; D perhaps matches TRBD1 (5 bases). This CDR3 region has 12 residues. From germline, CDR1 is SEHNR and CDR2 FQNEAQ (reference sequence). The V end lost 5 bases, the J end lost 6 bases, and 10 bases lay between the germline ends. The CDR3 region is CASSGQPSEAFF. CDR3 sequence (DNA): TGTGCCAGCAGCGGACAACCTTCTGAAGCTTTCTTT.

The chain employs TRBV6-6 and TRBJ2-5, with D unresolved. With the DNA end fitting TRBJ2-7 better, the J assignment may be wrong. Germline V lookup: CDR1 MNHNY, CDR2 SVGAGI (reference sequence). This CDR3 has 13 residues. CDR3 nucleotides: TGTGCCAGCAGTTTGTGGAAGGGCTACGAGCAGTACTTC. This gives the protein CASSLWKGYEQYF.

The rearrangement uses TRBV6-1 and TRBJ1-2; D is possibly TRBD1 (5 bases). V dropped 4 bases and J dropped 8 bases, with 11 bases sitting between them. The CDR3 length is 12 residues. CDR1 is MNHNS, CDR2 SASEGT, per germline. The CDR3: CASSAGGRGYTF. The CDR3 DNA is TGTGCCAGCAGTGCGGGGGGACGGGGCTACACCTTC.

This clone was seen a single time. This chain links TRBV28 with TRBJ2-7, with D perhaps matching TRBD1 (6 bases). The CDR3 sequence is 12 residues long. V was shortened by 5 bases and J by 12 bases, with 17 bases between the two germline ends. Germline-derived CDR1 and CDR2 are MDHEN and SYDVKM. The CDR3 reads CASSLNQGRVYF. The CDR3 DNA follows: TGTGCCAGCAGTCTAAATCAGGGGAGAGTGTACTTC.

The V gene is TRBV9, the J gene TRBJ2-3; D is ambiguous. Germline V gene lookup returns CDR1 SGDLS and CDR2 YYNGEE. The CDR3 consists of 16 residues. V lost 3 bases to trimming and J lost 2 bases, with 16 bases between them. CDR3 nucleotide sequence: TGTGCCAGCAGCGCACGTAGCAAGCGCCACACAGATACGCAGTATTTT. This encodes CASSARSKRHTDTQYF. Full variable domain (missing parts from reference TRBV9 and TRBJ2-3): DSGVTQTPKHLITATGQRVTLRCSPRSGDLSVYWYQQSLDQGLQFLIQYYNGEERAKGNILERFSAQQFPDLHSELNLSSLELGDSALYFCASSARSKRHTDTQYFGPGTRLTVL.